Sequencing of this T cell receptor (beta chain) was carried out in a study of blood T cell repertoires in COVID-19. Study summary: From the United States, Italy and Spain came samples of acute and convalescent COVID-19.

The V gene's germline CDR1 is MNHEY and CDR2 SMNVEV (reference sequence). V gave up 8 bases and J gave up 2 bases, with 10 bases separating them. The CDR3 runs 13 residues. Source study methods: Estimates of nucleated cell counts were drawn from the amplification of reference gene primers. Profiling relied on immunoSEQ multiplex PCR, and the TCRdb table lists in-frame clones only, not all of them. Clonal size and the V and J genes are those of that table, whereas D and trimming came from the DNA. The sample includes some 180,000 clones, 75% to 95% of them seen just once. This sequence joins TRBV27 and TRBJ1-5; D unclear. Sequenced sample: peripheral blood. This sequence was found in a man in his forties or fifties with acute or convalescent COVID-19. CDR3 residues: CASAGIGNQPQHF. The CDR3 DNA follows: TGTGCCAGCGCGGGGATCGGCAATCAGCCCCAGCATTTT.